The 27 T cell receptor beta chains below all came from one sample that was sequenced in a study of blood T cell repertoires in COVID-19. Only in-frame clones appear in the TCRdb table, and some are missing; sequencing was by immunoSEQ multiplex PCR. The sample lists 150,000 to 200,000 clones, about 88% occurring once. Sequenced material: PBMCs or T cells enriched from blood (not recorded which). Receptors originate from a human donor with acute COVID-19. The donor label of this sample is uncertain.

The chain carries TRBV19 and TRBJ1-2, with 8 bases identical to TRBD1. Trimming cost V 5 bases and J 6 bases; bases outside gene matches: 2. The CDR3 totals 12 residues. Germline assignment: CDR1 LNHDA and CDR2 SQIVND (reference sequence). The CDR3 nucleotides read TGTGCCAGTAGTTGGACAGGGCATGGCTACACCTTC. Translation: CASSWTGHGYTF.

This clone appeared a single time. Other DNA sequences in this sample translate to the same CDR3. This chain connects TRBV11-2 to TRBJ2-7, with a weak D call TRBD2 (6 bases). Trimming stripped 2 bases from V and 2 bases from J, with 13 bases between. The length of the CDR3 is 15 residues. Germline loops: CDR1 SGHAT, CDR2 FQNNGV. CDR3 nucleotides: TGTGCCAGCAGCTTATATTTGGGGAGGACCTACGAGCAGTACTTC. Its translation: CASSLYLGRTYEQYF.

The chain employs TRBV7-3 and TRBJ2-5; TRBD1 matches at 10 bases. The germline V gene has CDR1 SGHTA and CDR2 FQGTGA. Losses at the gene ends were 5 bases for V and 4 bases for J; bases not matched to a gene: 7. The CDR3 runs to 15 residues. As DNA, the CDR3 is TGTGCCAGCAGCCCTAGACAGGGGGCCGGAGAGACCCAGTACTTC. As protein: CASSPRQGAGETQYF.

This chain uses TRBV14 with TRBJ1-1, with 9 positions matching TRBD1. The V gene's germline CDR1 is SGHDN and CDR2 FVKESK. V shed 5 bases, J shed 5 bases, and the junction held 9 bases outside the gene matches. The CDR3 has 15 residues. CDR3: CASSLQGAHMTEAFF. In DNA, the CDR3 is TGTGCCAGCAGCTTACAGGGGGCGCATATGACTGAAGCTTTCTTT.

Here the CDR3 reads CASSADRGFYYEQYF. CDR3 bases: TGCGCCAGCAGCGCGGACAGGGGGTTTTACTACGAGCAGTACTTC. The rearrangement links TRBV5-1 to TRBJ2-7, with TRBD1 identical over 10 bases. The CDR3 covers 15 residues. Germline V CDR1 and CDR2: SGHRS, YFSETQ. The ends lost 4 bases at V and 3 bases at J; junction bases unmatched: 7.

V gene TRBV7-2 combines with J gene TRBJ2-1; D is possibly TRBD2 (5 bases). Per the germline V gene, CDR1 is SGHTA and CDR2 is FQGNSA. Trimming pared 10 bases from V and 0 bases from J, leaving 10 bases between. This CDR3 is 13 amino acids long. The CDR3 is CATADYSYNEQFF. As DNA, the CDR3 is TGTGCCACGGCCGACTACTCCTACAATGAGCAGTTCTTC.

Turning to this clone: This sample also contains other DNA sequences that code for the same CDR3. The J gene is TRBJ2-3, the V gene TRBV10-3; TRBD1 matches at 10 bases. This CDR3 has 15 residues. Per germline, CDR1 ENHRY and CDR2 SYGVKD. The junction had 5 bases not matched to a gene; V was cut back by 5 bases and J by 3 bases. CDR3 residues: CAISPDRGRTDTQYF. DNA for the CDR3: TGTGCCATCAGTCCTGACAGGGGGCGAACAGATACGCAGTATTTT.

The chain employs TRBV2 and TRBJ2-7; no clear D gene. Germline V gene data show CDR1 as SNHLY and CDR2 as FYNNEI. V was pared by 1 base and J by 7 bases, with 11 bases between. This CDR3 comprises 13 residues. The CDR3 protein is CASSEDSGYEQYF. In nucleotides, the CDR3 is TGTGCCAGCAGTGAAGACAGTGGGTATGAGCAGTACTTC.

The chain uses TRBV4-1 and TRBJ1-1; TRBD1 matches at 9 bases. The ends lost 0 bases at V and 11 bases at J; junction bases unmatched: 19. This CDR3 comprises 18 residues. The germline CDR1 and CDR2 sequences are MGHRA and YSYEKL. In DNA, the CDR3 is TGCGCCAGCAGCCAAGAGGCCCTTCTTAGGGGGACAGGGTATTCGGCTTTCTTT. Amino acid sequence: CASSQEALLRGTGYSAFF.

The chain uses TRBV15 and TRBJ1-2, with D possibly matching TRBD1 (5 bases). Trimming took 1 base from V and 1 from J, leaving 7 bases between them. This CDR3 comprises 14 residues. Germline V gene data show CDR1 as LNHNV and CDR2 as YYDKDF (reference sequence). CDR3 coding DNA: TGTGCCACCAGCAGAGGGGGGGTTAACTATGGCTACACCTTC. This translates into CATSRGGVNYGYTF.

The chain carries TRBV2 and TRBJ1-1; weak D call: TRBD1 (5 bases). The germline gives CDR1 SNHLY, CDR2 FYNNEI. Trimming took off 4 bases at V and 3 bases at J, with 9 bases between the two ends. There are 13 residues in the CDR3. The DNA for the CDR3 is TGTGCCAGCAGTGTGGGGCCACACACTGAAGCTTTCTTT. Protein product: CASSVGPHTEAFF.

The chain joins TRBV5-8 to TRBJ2-5; 7 bases are shared with TRBD1. Trimming took 2 bases from V and 2 from J; bases not matched to a gene: 12. The length of the CDR3 is 17 residues. Germline V gene data show CDR1 as SGHTS and CDR2 as YDEGEE. CDR3 DNA: TGTGCCAGCAGCTTCGGACGGGACAGCCAGAGTCAAGAGACCCAGTACTTC. Its translation: CASSFGRDSQSQETQYF. Drawing the rest from reference TRBV5-8 and TRBJ2-5, the complete variable domain is EAGVTQSPTHLIKTRGQQATLRCSPISGHTSVYWYQQALGLGLQFLLWYDEGEERNRGNFPPRFSGRQFPNYSSELNVNALELEDSALYLCASSFGRDSQSQETQYFGPGTRLLVL.

The V and J genes are TRBV5-1 and TRBJ2-1, with 7 bases that match TRBD2. The V gene's germline CDR1 is SGHRS and CDR2 YFSETQ. The length of the CDR3 is 13 residues. The ends lost 4 bases at V and 13 bases at J; junction bases unmatched: 11. The CDR3 bases are TGCGCCAGCAGCCTTGGAAGCCGGGAGGAACAGTTCTTC. It translates to CASSLGSREEQFF.

The chain couples TRBV6-6 to TRBJ1-2; the match to TRBD1 covers 7 bases. Germline loops: CDR1 MNHNY, CDR2 SVGAGI (reference sequence). V gave up 7 bases and J gave up 0 bases; unmatched junction bases: 11. The CDR3 contains 16 residues. CDR3 nucleotides: TGTGCCAGCATCCAGAGGGACAGTCCGACTAACTATGGCTACACCTTC. Its translation is CASIQRDSPTNYGYTF.

This clone was observed once. This chain connects TRBV6-5 to TRBJ1-2, with TRBD1 matching over 7 bases. This CDR3 region has 13 residues. V gave up 6 bases and J gave up 4 bases; unmatched junction bases: 5. Germline CDR1 reads MNHEY; CDR2 reads SVGAGI. The CDR3 spells CASRTGSTYGYTF. The CDR3 DNA sequence: TGTGCCAGCAGGACAGGGAGTACCTATGGCTACACCTTC.

V is TRBV6-5 and J is TRBJ2-7; 7 nucleotides match TRBD1. The V gene end was trimmed by 11 bases and the J gene end by 3 bases; junction bases not matched to a gene: 13. The germline V gene encodes CDR1 MNHEY and CDR2 SVGAGI. The CDR3 spans 14 residues. CDR3: CAAGNRGLLYEQYF. CDR3 nucleotides: TGTGCCGCAGGGAACAGGGGCCTTCTCTACGAGCAGTACTTC.

The V call is TRBV11-3, the J call TRBJ2-1; 10 positions agree with TRBD2. Germline CDR1 is SGHNT and CDR2 is YENEEA. CDR3 length: 15 amino acids. The V segment lost 1 base and the J segment 3 bases; nucleotides outside the gene matches: 0. The CDR3 here is CASSLASGGYNEQFF. The CDR3 bases are TGTGCCAGCAGCTTAGCTAGCGGGGGCTACAATGAGCAGTTCTTC.

The chain employs TRBV7-3 and TRBJ2-6, with D perhaps matching TRBD1 (5 bases). The germline gives CDR1 SGHTA, CDR2 FQGTGA. The CDR3 has 14 residues. The ends were cut back, 5 bases at V and 2 bases at J, with 7 bases in the middle. In DNA form, the CDR3 reads TGTGCCAGCAGCCAGGGTGCTGGGGCCAACGTCCTGACTTTC. Protein sequence: CASSQGAGANVLTF. The full variable domain, rest sourced from reference TRBV7-3 and TRBJ2-6, is GAGVSQTPSNKVTEKGKYVELRCDPISGHTALYWYRQSLGQGPEFLIYFQGTGAADDSGLPNDRFFAVRPEGSVSTLKIQRTERGDSAVYLCASSQGAGANVLTFGAGSRLTVL.

The chain employs TRBV27 and TRBJ1-5; TRBD1 is a possible D gene (5 bases). Germline CDR1 is MNHEY and CDR2 is SMNVEV (reference sequence). The CDR3 consists of 14 residues. V was clipped by 6 bases and J by 3 bases, with 12 bases between them. DNA of the CDR3: TGTGCCAGCAGCGGGGCGGGACCCAATCAGCCCCAGCATTTT. It specifies CASSGAGPNQPQHF.

The chain couples TRBV14 to TRBJ1-3; D might be TRBD1 (5 bases). V dropped 4 bases and J dropped 0 bases, with 13 bases sitting between them. The germline CDR1 and CDR2 sequences are SGHDN and FVKESK. The CDR3 consists of 16 residues. CDR3 protein: CASSPVTGYSGNTIYF. The CDR3 DNA reads as TGTGCCAGCAGCCCGGTAACAGGCTACTCTGGAAACACCATATATTTT.

The chain links TRBV7-6 to TRBJ2-1; 15 positions agree with TRBD2. This CDR3 is built from 15 residues. Germline V CDR1 and CDR2: SGHVS, FNYEAQ. J lost 7 bases, V lost 5 bases, and 3 bases had no gene match. The CDR3 loop is CASSAGTSGGNEQFF. As DNA, the CDR3 is TGTGCCAGCAGCGCGGGGACTAGCGGGGGGAATGAGCAGTTCTTC.

V is TRBV9 and J is TRBJ2-1, with 8 bases aligning to TRBD2. Germline V gene data show CDR1 as SGDLS and CDR2 as YYNGEE. The CDR3 sequence is 15 residues long. Losses at the gene ends were 4 bases for V and 7 bases for J; bases not matched to a gene: 10. The CDR3 spells CASSPSAGVENEQFF. The CDR3 DNA reads TGTGCCAGCAGCCCTTCAGCGGGGGTGGAGAATGAGCAGTTCTTC.

This rearrangement joins TRBV19 to TRBJ1-2; D unclear. Deletions cut 5 bases from V and 8 bases from J, with 21 bases between. CDR1 and CDR2 from the germline V gene are LNHDA and SQIVND (reference sequence). This CDR3 contains 15 residues. CDR3 DNA sequence: TGTGCCAGTAGTCTACGACGGAGCTTGATCTGGGGCTACACCTTC. Translating it yields CASSLRRSLIWGYTF.

The V and J genes are TRBV10-1 and TRBJ1-1; unclear D gene. This CDR3 has 14 residues. Trimming removed 0 bases at V and 4 bases at J, with 9 bases between. Germline CDR1 reads WNHNN; CDR2 reads SYGVQD (reference sequence). The CDR3: CASSESRRSTEAFF. CDR3 nucleotides: TGCGCCAGCAGTGAGTCTCGGAGGAGCACTGAAGCTTTCTTT.

V gene TRBV10-3 combines with J gene TRBJ2-7; the match to TRBD1 covers 7 bases. Germline V CDR1 and CDR2: ENHRY, SYGVKD. The CDR3 runs 13 residues. The junction had 3 bases not matched to a gene; V was cut back by 6 bases and J by 1 base. Here the CDR3 DNA reads TGTGCCATCAGGGACAGGTCATCCTACGAGCAGTACTTC. Amino acids: CAIRDRSSYEQYF.

V is TRBV9 and J is TRBJ2-3, with 8 bases that match TRBD2. Per germline, CDR1 SGDLS and CDR2 YYNGEE. The CDR3 consists of 16 residues. The junction had 9 bases not matched to a gene; V was cut back by 1 base and J by 5 bases. The CDR3 coding sequence is TGTGCCAGCAGCGTAACAGACGGGGGGGCGGGAGATACGCAGTATTTT. It encodes CASSVTDGGAGDTQYF.

This rearrangement joins TRBV19 to TRBJ1-5; 9 bases are a match to TRBD1. Germline V gene data show CDR1 as LNHDA and CDR2 as SQIVND (reference sequence). V was clipped by 5 bases and J by 3 bases; unmatched bases: 8. This CDR3 is 16 amino acids long. The chain's CDR3 is CASSAQDRGLNQPQHF. Here the CDR3 DNA reads TGTGCCAGTAGTGCCCAGGACAGGGGACTCAATCAGCCCCAGCATTTT.